These 10 T cell receptor beta chains were all obtained from the same sample, sequenced in a study of T cell responses to AZD1222 COVID-19 vaccine. The table came from immunoSEQ multiplex PCR; TCRdb's copy has only in-frame clones and leaves some out. Of about 97,000 clones in the sample, about 90% are singletons; the top ten hold 16%. This material consisted of peripheral blood, taken on day 0 of AZD1222 vaccination. The source of these receptors is an adult in good health.

This chain connects TRBV27 to TRBJ2-3, with D unresolved. Trimming pared 2 bases from V and 2 bases from J, leaving 14 bases between. The germline V gene encodes CDR1 MNHEY and CDR2 SMNVEV (reference sequence). The length of the CDR3 is 16 residues. This CDR3 is CASSLMGSSYTDTQYF. The CDR3 bases are TGTGCCAGCAGTTTAATGGGTAGCTCCTACACAGATACGCAGTATTTT.

The chain carries TRBV3-1 (or the pseudogene TRBV3-2) and TRBJ2-1; weak D call: TRBD2 (5 bases). Germline lookup yields CDR1 LGHDT and CDR2 YNNKEL (reference sequence). This CDR3 has 13 residues. V lost 4 bases, J lost 7 bases, and 11 bases lay in between. CDR3 sequence reads: CASSPTLGNEQFF. CDR3 sequence (DNA): TGTGCCAGCAGCCCGACACTAGGGAATGAGCAGTTCTTC.

The chain employs TRBV16 and TRBJ1-5; D perhaps matches TRBD1 (5 bases). Per germline, CDR1 KGHSY and CDR2 FQNENV. The V end was cut by 0 bases, the J end by 3 bases, with 9 bases between. This CDR3 is built from 15 residues. This CDR3 reads CASSQSPRVNQPQHF. The CDR3 region has the DNA TGTGCCAGCAGCCAATCGCCCAGGGTCAATCAGCCCCAGCATTTT.

The genes are TRBV12-5 and TRBJ2-7, with a weak D call TRBD1 (5 bases). CDR1 is LGHNT, CDR2 FRNRAP, per germline. Deletions cut 2 bases from V and 6 bases from J, with 11 bases between. There are 13 residues in the CDR3. CDR3 residues: CASGLIGAGEQYF. DNA of the CDR3: TGTGCTAGTGGTTTGATAGGGGCTGGCGAGCAGTACTTC.

CDR3 bases: TGTGCCAGTAGTAGTGTCGCACTATTAGGTGAGCAGTTCTTC. It encodes CASSSVALLGEQFF. The chain has TRBV19 and TRBJ2-1; D ambiguous. V lost 4 bases to trimming and J lost 9 bases, with 16 bases between them. Germline V gene lookup returns CDR1 LNHDA and CDR2 SQIVND (reference sequence). The length of the CDR3 is 14 residues.

The J gene is TRBJ2-1, the V gene TRBV4-1; 15 nucleotides agree with TRBD2. V was clipped by 3 bases and J by 8 bases; unmatched bases: 8. The CDR3 contains 17 residues. The germline CDR1 and CDR2 sequences are MGHRA and YSYEKL. CDR3 in amino acids: CASSHLYGTSGRYEQFF. CDR3 in DNA: TGCGCCAGCAGCCATTTGTATGGGACTAGCGGGAGGTATGAGCAGTTCTTC.

The count of this clone is one. The V call is TRBV11-2, the J call TRBJ2-5; D is undetermined. The CDR3 is 13 residues long. V lost 5 bases, J lost 4 bases, and 11 bases lay in between. Germline assignment: CDR1 SGHAT and CDR2 FQNNGV. The CDR3 spells CASSPTAAETQYF. DNA for the CDR3: TGTGCCAGCAGCCCGACGGCGGCAGAGACCCAGTACTTC.

The chain links TRBV20-1 to TRBJ1-2; D is unclear. The CDR3 consists of 13 residues. The germline CDR1 and CDR2 sequences are DFQATT and SNEGSKA (reference sequence). V was clipped by 3 bases and J by 1 base, with 9 bases between them. CDR3 protein: CSASETVNYGYTF. DNA of the CDR3: TGCAGTGCTAGTGAGACGGTTAACTATGGCTACACCTTC.

The rearrangement links TRBV28 to TRBJ2-7; TRBD1 is a possible D gene (6 bases). V lost 5 bases and J lost 2, with 13 bases in between. In germline, CDR1 is MDHEN, CDR2 SYDVKM. The CDR3 has 14 amino acids. In DNA form, the CDR3 reads TGTGCCAGCAGTACCGGACAGTTTCCCTACGAGCAGTACTTC. It is translated as CASSTGQFPYEQYF.

V gene TRBV21-1 combines with J gene TRBJ2-7; whether TRBD1, the table's D call, matches the DNA was not checked. TRBV21-1 is annotated as a pseudogene. This CDR3 region has 18 residues. The CDR3 protein is CASSKPTKDSYPSYEQYF. The CDR3 region has the DNA TGTGCCAGCAGCAAACCTACCAAAGACAGTTACCCTTCCTACGAGCAGTACTTC.